This paragraph covers one TCR beta chain sequence. Antigen unknown. The record originates from a study of T cells after yellow fever vaccination. It was through 5'RACE template switching that TCR cDNA was made, with a universal primer site and UMIs added. TCRdb analysed the 5' RACE reads with MiXCR anew, one entry per CDR3 protein. The sample has approximately 160,000 distinct CDR3 sequences; 5.5% to 8% are singletons. Study results and limitations: Highly abundant clonotypes carried over from the bulk population could end up in FACS-sorted repertoires as contaminants. The appearance of a small share of clonotypes in both CD4 and CD8 compartments was observed.

This CDR3 comprises 14 residues. Trimming pared 7 bases from V and 6 bases from J, leaving 15 bases between. Per germline, CDR1 MNHNS and CDR2 SASEGT. This TCR was recovered from a man younger than 35 who received the YFV17D yellow fever vaccine. The chain carries TRBV6-1 and TRBJ2-2, with D perhaps given as TRBD1 or TRBD2 (5 bases each). Sample: CD4+ T cells sorted from PBMCs, taken on the day of the first yellow fever vaccination. The CDR3 region is CASTAVGVPGELFF. CDR3 DNA sequence: TGTGCCAGCACCGCAGTGGGGGTGCCCGGGGAGCTGTTTTTT.